Below, 17 T cell receptor beta chains from the same sample are listed, as sequenced in a study of T cell changes during pregnancy in multiple sclerosis. This table comes from immunoSEQ multiplex PCR, and its TCRdb copy is limited to in-frame clones, with some not included. This table has approximately 48,000 clones, more than 90% appearing once. The starting material was CD8+ T cells from peripheral blood mononuclear cells, obtained after pregnancy. These receptors were taken from a female donor with multiple sclerosis, enrolled in a pregnancy study.

V is TRBV11-2 and J is TRBJ2-1, with 9 positions matching TRBD2. The germline CDR1 and CDR2 sequences are SGHAT and FQNNGV. This CDR3 has 17 residues. Trimming removed 0 bases from V and 1 base from J; junction bases left unmatched: 4. The CDR3 region is CASSLEAGGISYNEQFF. In DNA form, the CDR3 reads TGTGCCAGCAGCTTAGAGGCGGGAGGGATTTCCTACAATGAGCAGTTCTTC. The whole variable domain, remainder taken from reference TRBV11-2 and TRBJ2-1, is EAGVAQSPRYKIIEKRQSVAFWCNPISGHATLYWYQQILGQGPKLLIQFQNNGVVDDSQLPKDRFSAERLKGVDSTLKIQPAKLEDSAVYLCASSLEAGGISYNEQFFGPGTRLTVL.

J is TRBJ2-3 and V is TRBV5-5, with no clear D. Germline V CDR1 and CDR2: SGHKS, YYEKEE (reference sequence). V was pared by 4 bases and J by 0 bases, with 12 bases between. CDR3 size: 15 residues. The CDR3 reads CASSLTFTSTDTQYF. The CDR3 DNA follows: TGTGCCAGCAGCCTGACATTTACTAGCACAGATACGCAGTATTTT.

This chain links TRBV11-2 with TRBJ1-1, with a weak D call TRBD1 (5 bases). V dropped 3 bases and J dropped 5 bases, with 10 bases sitting between them. Germline lookup yields CDR1 SGHAT and CDR2 FQNNGV. The CDR3 is 13 amino acids. This CDR3 is CASSLGGRTEAFF. Written as DNA, the CDR3 is TGTGCCAGCAGCTTGGGGGGTAGGACTGAAGCTTTCTTT.

The chain links TRBV5-5 to TRBJ2-7, with 11 bases lining up with TRBD1. CDR1 is SGHKS and CDR2 is YYEKEE in the germline V gene (reference sequence). The length of the CDR3 is 15 residues. Trimming took 4 bases from V and 2 from J; bases not matched to a gene: 5. CDR3 nucleotide sequence: TGTGCCAGCAGCGTCGGGACAGGGGGGACCTACGAGCAGTACTTC. Protein sequence: CASSVGTGGTYEQYF.

As concerns this clone: The germline gene is not matched at one end of the junction; a read error may be the cause. V usage is TRBV27 and J usage is TRBJ2-7; 7 nucleotides align to TRBD1. Germline loops: CDR1 MNHEY, CDR2 SMNVEV (reference sequence). The CDR3 runs 15 residues. Here the CDR3 reads CASSPTTGFSHEQYF. The CDR3 DNA is TGTGCCAGCAGTCCGACGACAGGGTTCTCCCACGAGCAGTACTTC.

The CDR3 DNA follows: TGTGCCAGCAGCTCTCCTCCCAGGGGCATGAACACTGAAGCTTTCTTT. Its translation is CASSSPPRGMNTEAFF. The chain recombines TRBV5-8 with TRBJ1-1; TRBD1 is a possible D gene (6 bases). V gave up 3 bases and J gave up 0 bases, with 15 bases separating them. This CDR3 region has 16 residues. CDR1 is SGHTS, CDR2 YDEGEE, per germline.

This clone was seen a single time. This chain uses TRBV7-3 with TRBJ2-7, with D perhaps TRBD2 (5 bases). Deletions cut 5 bases from V and 3 bases from J, with 11 bases between. Germline V gene data show CDR1 as SGHTA and CDR2 as FQGTGA. The CDR3 has 13 amino acids. The CDR3 DNA follows: TGTGCCAGCAGCGCATCAGACTACTACGAGCAGTACTTC. Its protein is CASSASDYYEQYF.

The chain joins TRBV5-1 to TRBJ2-7, with 8 bases lining up with TRBD1. Germline assignment: CDR1 SGHRS and CDR2 YFSETQ. There are 16 residues in the CDR3. V shed 0 bases and J 3 bases; nucleotides not matched to a gene: 8. CDR3 coding DNA: TGCGCCAGCAGCTTGGAAGTGTCAGGGGGCCTCTACGAGCAGTACTTC. Translation: CASSLEVSGGLYEQYF.

The chain recombines TRBV4-2 with TRBJ1-1; D perhaps matches TRBD1 (5 bases). V was trimmed by 4 bases and J by 4 bases, leaving 10 bases between them. Germline lookup yields CDR1 LGHNA and CDR2 YNFKEQ. The length of the CDR3 is 13 residues. For the CDR3, the DNA is TGTGCCAGCAGCCGATCAGGGTCCACTGAAGCTTTCTTT. Protein: CASSRSGSTEAFF.

The chain couples TRBV19 to TRBJ2-7, with 8 positions matching TRBD1. This CDR3 region has 13 residues. From germline, CDR1 is LNHDA and CDR2 SQIVND (reference sequence). V shed 3 bases and J 3 bases; nucleotides not matched to a gene: 1. In DNA form, the CDR3 reads TGTGCCAGTAGTATGGGGACAGGCTACGAGCAGTACTTC. Its protein is CASSMGTGYEQYF.

The chain combines TRBV23-1 with TRBJ2-3; 9 positions agree with TRBD1. TRBV23-1 is flagged as an ORF with uncertain function. This CDR3 is 15 amino acids long. V lost 11 bases and J lost 0; bases outside the gene matches: 9. DNA of the CDR3: TGCGCCGTAGGACAGGGGATACATAGCACAGATACGCAGTATTTT. Translating gives CAVGQGIHSTDTQYF.

J is TRBJ1-2 and V is TRBV6-5; 7 nucleotides match TRBD1. V shed 0 bases and J 1 base; nucleotides not matched to a gene: 2. CDR3 length: 15 amino acids. The germline V gene has CDR1 MNHEY and CDR2 SVGAGI. The DNA of the CDR3 is TGTGCCAGCAGTTACTCGGGGGACAGTAACTATGGCTACACCTTC. Its protein product is CASSYSGDSNYGYTF.

The J gene is TRBJ1-1, the V gene TRBV6-4; 9 bases match TRBD1. This CDR3 has 17 residues. The J segment lost 6 bases and the V segment lost 3 bases, leaving 14 bases of the junction unmatched. The germline V gene has CDR1 MRHNA and CDR2 SNTAGT. Here the CDR3 reads CASSEGSGTGRASEAFF. The CDR3 DNA follows: TGTGCCAGCAGTGAAGGTTCCGGGACAGGGAGAGCTTCTGAAGCTTTCTTT.

The chain couples TRBV6-5 to TRBJ1-1, with 7 bases matching TRBD1. Unmatched junction bases numbered 6, after V lost 8 bases and J lost 0 bases. CDR1 is MNHEY and CDR2 is SVGAGI in the germline V gene. CDR3 length: 14 amino acids. The CDR3 nucleotides are TGTGCCAGCGGCAAGGGGGCGGTGAACACTGAAGCTTTCTTT. The encoded protein is CASGKGAVNTEAFF.

The chain employs TRBV6-1 and TRBJ2-1; a possible D gene is TRBD2 (6 bases). From germline, CDR1 is MNHNS and CDR2 SASEGT. This CDR3 has 15 amino acids. V lost 6 bases, J lost 0 bases, and 12 bases lay in between. The CDR3 here is CASRGDWSSYNEQFF. The CDR3 DNA follows: TGTGCCAGCAGGGGGGACTGGTCCTCCTACAATGAGCAGTTCTTC.

This clone appeared a few times. The chain links TRBV6-5 to TRBJ1-2; 9 bases map to TRBD1. The CDR3 is 15 residues long. J lost 9 bases, V lost 6 bases, and 14 bases had no gene match. The V gene's germline CDR1 is MNHEY and CDR2 SVGAGI. In DNA, the CDR3 is TGTGCCAGCAGCCCGGGACAGGGATTTCGATATCGCTACACCTTC. It encodes CASSPGQGFRYRYTF.

The V call is TRBV7-9, the J call TRBJ1-1; D uncertain. The V gene lost 3 bases and the J gene lost 5 bases, with 13 bases spanning the gap. The CDR3 is 14 residues long. The germline V gene encodes CDR1 SEHNR and CDR2 FQNEAQ (reference sequence). The CDR3 is CASSFGRIYTEAFF. CDR3 sequence (DNA): TGTGCCAGCAGCTTCGGCAGGATCTATACTGAAGCTTTCTTT.